The 2 T cell receptor beta chains reported below all come from one sample, sequenced in a study of T cell responses to AZD1222 COVID-19 vaccine. Libraries were prepared by immunoSEQ multiplex PCR; TCRdb keeps only in-frame clonotypes and omits some of them. Here the sample spans 180,000 or so clones, about 90% being singletons. The sequences come from peripheral blood, collected on day 0 of AZD1222 vaccination. These receptors originate from an adult in good health.

The rearrangement links TRBV27 to TRBJ2-3; 11 bases fit TRBD1. V was pared by 5 bases and J by 7 bases, with 26 bases of the junction left unmatched. Germline lookup yields CDR1 MNHEY and CDR2 SMNVEV (reference sequence). CDR3 length: 21 amino acids. DNA for the CDR3: TGTGCCAGCAGTCCAGGACAGGGGGCGATCTGGGAGGTACCCGTCCTTCATACGCAGTATTTT. Translated, it gives CASSPGQGAIWEVPVLHTQYF.

The rearrangement uses TRBV9 and TRBJ2-3, with TRBD2 matching over 8 bases. The CDR3 extends over 16 amino acids. The J segment lost 2 bases and the V segment lost 1 base, leaving 6 bases of the junction unmatched. Germline CDR1 reads SGDLS; CDR2 reads YYNGEE. For the CDR3, the DNA is TGTGCCAGCAGCGTATGGCCAGCGGGGGACACAGATACGCAGTATTTT. This translates into CASSVWPAGDTDTQYF.